The next 25 T cell receptor beta chains were all read from a single sample in a study of CD8 T cells in ankylosing spondylitis. Findings and limits, study-wide: A TCR beta motif of roughly 8 highly homologous variants appeared characteristic of ankylosing spondylitis blood.

These TCRs' antigens remain unknown. From the 5' RACE reads, TCRdb called clonotypes with MiXCR, one entry per CDR3 protein. There are 500,000 to 550,000 distinct CDR3 sequences in the sample; roughly 13% occur only once, and 6.8% lies in the top ten. Sequenced material: blood, either unsorted or a sorted T cell fraction (not recorded which). These receptors all stem from a male donor with ankylosing spondylitis.

This clonotype was observed a handful of times. The chain is built from TRBV20-1 and TRBJ2-1; D not certain. V lost 2 bases to trimming and J lost 10 bases, with 18 bases between them. Germline V gene lookup returns CDR1 DFQATT and CDR2 SNEGSKA (reference sequence). CDR3 length: 14 residues. CDR3 loop: CSARISPLQREQFF. The DNA of the CDR3 is TGCAGTGCTAGAATATCCCCCCTACAAAGGGAGCAGTTCTTC.

This chain connects TRBV6-1 to TRBJ2-7, with 8 bases fitting TRBD2. With V trimmed by 1 base and J by 1 base, 0 bases remained unmatched. The CDR3 spans 14 residues. The germline V gene encodes CDR1 MNHNS and CDR2 SASEGT. DNA for the CDR3: TGTGCCAGCAGTGAAGTAGCGGGGTCCTACGAGCAGTACGTC. It encodes CASSEVAGSYEQYV.

Comments on this clonotype: Germline and junction disagree at one end, which may indicate a read error. The chain links TRBV12-3 or TRBV12-4 to TRBJ2-1, with 10 bases identical to TRBD2. The CDR3 is 11 residues long. CDR3: CASGASGRAFF. The CDR3 DNA is TGTGCCAGCGGAGCTAGCGGGAGAGCATTTTTC.

At least ten counts were recorded for this clonotype. The chain combines TRBV20-1 with TRBJ2-3; TRBD2 is a possible D gene (6 bases). Germline-derived CDR1 and CDR2 are DFQATT and SNEGSKA (reference sequence). Trimming took 7 bases from V and 6 from J, leaving 20 bases between them. The CDR3 runs 14 residues. The DNA for the CDR3 is TGCAGTGAGAGTAGTTTAGCGGTTCGGGATACGCAGTATTTT. This codes for CSESSLAVRDTQYF.

This clonotype appeared a few times. The chain combines TRBV20-1 with TRBJ2-7, with a possible D match to TRBD1 (5 bases). Trimming left V 6 bases short and J 0 bases short, with 12 bases between. Germline loops: CDR1 DFQATT, CDR2 SNEGSKA (reference sequence). The CDR3 consists of 13 residues. The CDR3 region has the DNA TGCAGTGCCACAGACAGACCCTCCTACGAGCAGTACGTC. It translates to CSATDRPSYEQYV.

The sample holds a few counts of this clonotype. This CDR3 reads CASSPDFSGANVLTF. Here the CDR3 DNA reads TGTGCCAGCAGTCCCGACTTCTCTGGGGCCAACGTCCTGACTTTC. The V gene is TRBV12-3 or TRBV12-4, the J gene TRBJ2-6, with D uncertain. V was pared by 5 bases and J by 0 bases, with 8 bases between. The CDR3 runs to 15 residues.

This clonotype was picked up a small number of times. The chain couples TRBV30 to TRBJ1-4; unclear D gene. The germline CDR1 and CDR2 sequences are GTSNPN and SVGIG (reference sequence). The CDR3 extends over 11 amino acids. The germline V and J ends were trimmed by 1 base and 7 bases, with 4 bases remaining between them. This CDR3 reads CAWSGTEKLFF. DNA of the CDR3: TGTGCCTGGAGTGGTACTGAAAAACTGTTTTTT.

V and J are TRBV20-1 and TRBJ2-4, with D possibly being TRBD1 (5 bases). Between the trimmed V and J ends, which lost 4 bases and 0 bases, there was a span of 13 bases. The CDR3 is made up of 15 amino acids. Germline CDR1 is DFQATT and CDR2 is SNEGSKA (reference sequence). DNA of the CDR3: TGCAGTGCTACCCGACAGACTCTAGCCAAAAACATTCAGTACTTC. Translation: CSATRQTLAKNIQYF.

This clonotype was observed at least ten times. The chain couples TRBV5-1 to TRBJ2-1; tentatively, D is TRBD2 (5 bases). This CDR3 has 15 residues. From germline, CDR1 is SGHRS and CDR2 YFSETQ. With 0 bases removed from V and 2 bases from J, the gap between germline ends came to 9 bases. This CDR3 reads CASSLDGLTYNEQFF. The CDR3 DNA follows: TGCGCCAGCAGCTTGGACGGACTGACCTACAATGAGCAGTTCTTC.

A few counts support this clonotype. The rearrangement links TRBV20-1 to TRBJ2-1; 8 bases align to TRBD1. The V and J ends lost 6 bases and 3 bases, in that order; junction bases with no gene match: 7. The germline V gene encodes CDR1 DFQATT and CDR2 SNEGSKA (reference sequence). The CDR3 extends over 14 amino acids. CDR3 in DNA: TGCAGTGCCGAGAGACAGGGGAGCTACAATGAGCAGTTCTTC. This translates into CSAERQGSYNEQFF.

J is TRBJ1-5 and V is TRBV29-1; 7 positions match TRBD1. With V trimmed by 6 bases and J by 7 bases, 9 bases remained unmatched. The germline CDR1 and CDR2 sequences are SQVTM and ANQGSEA. The CDR3 is made up of 13 amino acids. This chain's CDR3 is CSVEQGFGQPQHF. The CDR3 DNA follows: TGCAGCGTCGAACAGGGGTTCGGGCAGCCCCAGCATTTT.

This clonotype appeared a few times. The genes are TRBV27 and TRBJ2-3; 8 nucleotides align to TRBD2. This CDR3 has 14 residues. The trim removed 7 bases at V and 0 bases at J, leaving 3 bases unmatched. From germline, CDR1 is MNHEY and CDR2 SMNVEV (reference sequence). The CDR3 region is CASKSGGSTDTQYF. DNA for the CDR3: TGTGCCAGCAAGAGCGGGGGTAGCACAGATACGCAGTATTTT.

In this sample, this clonotype turned up many times. The chain has TRBV20-1 and TRBJ1-1; tentative D call: TRBD1 (6 bases). V was pared by 3 bases and J by 4 bases, with 18 bases between. The CDR3 length is 15 residues. CDR1 DFQATT and CDR2 SNEGSKA come from the germline V gene (reference sequence). The CDR3 nucleotides are TGCAGTGCTAGCTCCATGCCCCAGGGGCGCACTGAAGCTTTCTTT. Its translation: CSASSMPQGRTEAFF.

V is TRBV24-1 and J is TRBJ2-5; unclear D gene. V was pared by 7 bases and J by 5 bases, with 13 bases between. The CDR3 sequence is 13 residues long. From germline, CDR1 is KGHDR and CDR2 SFDVKD. CDR3 loop: CATSGTHGETQYF. DNA for the CDR3: TGTGCCACCAGCGGTACACACGGGGAGACCCAGTACTTC.

This clonotype was seen ten or more times. The chain is built from TRBV3-1 and TRBJ1-1; D is uncertain. Trimming removed 6 bases from V and 2 bases from J, with 10 bases in between. This CDR3 is built from 13 residues. From germline, CDR1 is LGHDT and CDR2 YNNKEL (reference sequence). The chain's CDR3 is CASSQVPNTEAFF. The DNA for the CDR3 is TGTGCCAGCAGTCAGGTCCCCAACACTGAAGCTTTCTTT.

The chain couples TRBV7-8 to TRBJ2-7; D remains unclear. This CDR3 region has 13 residues. Germline lookup yields CDR1 SGHVS and CDR2 FQNEAQ. V gave up 1 base and J gave up 4 bases, with 8 bases separating them. This CDR3 reads CASSLEPEYEQYF. Here the CDR3 DNA reads TGTGCCAGCAGCTTAGAGCCGGAATACGAGCAGTACTTC.

The chain recombines TRBV20-1 with TRBJ2-1; tentative D call: TRBD2 (5 bases). Germline lookup yields CDR1 DFQATT and CDR2 SNEGSKA (reference sequence). CDR3 length equals 12 residues. Trimming removed 4 bases at V and 8 bases at J, with 12 bases between. For the CDR3, the DNA is TGCAGTGCTATAGACGGGCGGGATGAGCAGTTCTTC. Translated, it gives CSAIDGRDEQFF.

V is TRBV19 and J is TRBJ1-1, with unresolved D. The CDR3 length is 12 residues. Trimming stripped 5 bases from V and 4 bases from J, with 8 bases between. Germline V gene data show CDR1 as LNHDA and CDR2 as SQIVND (reference sequence). The CDR3: CASSPYGTEAFF. CDR3 DNA: TGTGCCAGTAGTCCCTACGGCACTGAAGCTTTCTTT.

The chain combines TRBV5-1 with TRBJ1-5; TRBD1 is a possible D gene (6 bases). The germline V gene has CDR1 SGHRS and CDR2 YFSETQ. This CDR3 has 15 amino acids. V lost 0 bases, J lost 7 bases, and 14 bases lay in between. CDR3 coding DNA: TGCGCCAGCAGCTTGGTACCAGGGGCCGAACAGCCCCAGCATTTT. It encodes CASSLVPGAEQPQHF.

The chain has TRBV15 and TRBJ2-2; D might be TRBD1 (5 bases). Deletions cut 0 bases from V and 7 bases from J, with 15 bases between. Germline-derived CDR1 and CDR2 are LNHNV and YYDKDF (reference sequence). This CDR3 region has 16 residues. The CDR3 DNA follows: TGTGCCACCAGCAGAGATCAGGGCCATCGGTTCGGGGAGCTGTTTTTT. It translates to CATSRDQGHRFGELFF.

This clonotype came up many times. The rearrangement joins TRBV12-5 to TRBJ1-5, with D perhaps TRBD1 (5 bases). V shed 3 bases and J shed 7 bases, with 7 bases lying between them. From germline, CDR1 is LGHNT and CDR2 FRNRAP. This CDR3 is built from 12 residues. CDR3 residues: CASGLGTQPQHF. In DNA, the CDR3 is TGTGCTAGTGGTTTAGGGACCCAGCCCCAGCATTTT.

This clonotype was seen only a few times. This chain links TRBV2 with TRBJ2-5, with D uncertain. V shed 1 base and J shed 3 bases, with 12 bases lying between them. CDR3 size: 15 residues. Germline CDR1 and CDR2: SNHLY and FYNNEI. The CDR3 region is CASSEGGHGKETQYF. CDR3 in DNA: TGTGCCAGCAGTGAAGGCGGCCATGGGAAAGAGACCCAGTACTTC.

DNA for the CDR3: TGCAGTGCCCTGTCCCAAGGGATAGATTCACCCCTCCACTTT. Translated, it gives CSALSQGIDSPLHF. The chain carries TRBV20-1 and TRBJ1-6; no clear D gene. Trimming took 6 bases from V and 8 from J, leaving 17 bases between them. CDR3 length: 14 residues. Germline CDR1 is DFQATT and CDR2 is SNEGSKA (reference sequence).

At least ten counts were recorded for this clonotype. This chain joins TRBV20-1 and TRBJ2-3; D remains unclear. V was shortened by 0 bases and J by 7 bases, with 14 bases between the two germline ends. This CDR3 contains 14 residues. Germline V lookup: CDR1 DFQATT, CDR2 SNEGSKA (reference sequence). CDR3 in DNA: TGCAGTGCTAGAGATGAGGTTGCTACGCATACGCAGTATTTT. Protein sequence: CSARDEVATHTQYF.

With respect to this clonotype: A much larger clonotype is one base distant, so this may be a read error. This sequence joins TRBV2 and TRBJ2-1; 8 bases are shared with TRBD2. The CDR3 has 16 residues. Germline V gives CDR1 SNHLY, CDR2 FYNNEI. Trimming cost V 6 bases and J 0 bases; bases outside gene matches: 7. Written as DNA, the CDR3 is TGTGCCAGCAGGTTACAAGCGGGAGACTCCTACAATGAGCAGTTCTTC. Residues: CASRLQAGDSYNEQFF.